This T cell receptor (beta chain) was retrieved from a study of T cells in Graves' hyperthyroidism and ophthalmopathy. V was clipped by 6 bases and J by 3 bases, with 18 bases between them. The length of the CDR3 is 16 residues. Looked up from germline, CDR1 is LNHDA and CDR2 is SQIVND (reference sequence). Each ophthalmopathy patient scored at least 3 on the Clinical Activity Score and at least 4 on NOSPECS grade, with duration under 3 months. Patients were excluded for uncontrolled infection, other autoimmune disease, pregnancy or lactation. RNA transcripts gave rise to amplified TCR beta CDR3 regions. A first-round RT-PCR of the TCR CDR3 used the HTBI primer set. TCRdb re-derived calls from the multiplex PCR reads in MiXCR, one entry per CDR3 protein. The sample includes 560,000 or so distinct CDR3 sequences, about 20% of them seen just once.

The TCR originated in a man aged 35 to 55 with Graves' ophthalmopathy. The V gene is TRBV19, the J gene TRBJ2-1, with a tentative D call TRBD2 (5 bases). The specimen was blood. CDR3 sequence (DNA): TGTGCCAGTAGGACCCAAAGCGGAACTGGCTACAATGAGCAGTTCTTC. Its protein is CASRTQSGTGYNEQFF.